This passage covers 22 T cell receptor beta chains from one sample sequenced in a study of T cells in narcolepsy. Using immunoSEQ multiplex PCR, the repertoire was profiled, and TCRdb retains in-frame clones only, with some absent. The sample lists roughly 34,000 clones, more than 80% occurring once. The source material was CD45RA- memory CD4+ T cells from PBMCs. All receptors derive from a human donor with narcolepsy.

This chain joins TRBV6-6 and TRBJ2-7; D might be TRBD2 (5 bases). Germline V lookup: CDR1 MNHNY, CDR2 SVGAGI (reference sequence). The V end was cut by 6 bases, the J end by 7 bases, with 10 bases between. The length of the CDR3 is 11 residues. The CDR3 nucleotides are TGTGCCAGCAGCCCGAGGAGGGAGCAGTACTTC. Translating gives CASSPRREQYF.

V and J are TRBV7-2 and TRBJ1-2, with D perhaps TRBD1 (5 bases). Germline V gene data show CDR1 as SGHTA and CDR2 as FQGNSA. With 5 bases removed from V and 8 bases from J, the gap between germline ends came to 21 bases. CDR3 length: 15 residues. Here the CDR3 DNA reads TGTGCCAGCAGCCGGCCCCCGACAGAACGGGAAGGCTACACCTTC. It specifies CASSRPPTEREGYTF.

This clone appeared a single time. This rearrangement joins TRBV28 to TRBJ2-2; 7 bases align to TRBD1. The CDR3 totals 14 residues. Germline-derived CDR1 and CDR2 are MDHEN and SYDVKM. With 5 bases clipped from V and 7 bases from J, the junction kept 7 bases outside the gene matches. The CDR3 nucleotides read TGTGCCAGCAGTCCCACAGGGGTGGGCGGGGAGCTGTTTTTT. The encoded protein is CASSPTGVGGELFF.

V and J are TRBV10-3 and TRBJ1-2; D is unresolved. V gave up 3 bases and J gave up 2 bases, with 16 bases separating them. There are 16 residues in the CDR3. Germline V lookup: CDR1 ENHRY, CDR2 SYGVKD. The CDR3 nucleotides read TGTGCCATCAGTGAACCGGTAGCGGACTTCAACTATGGCTACACCTTC. Its protein product is CAISEPVADFNYGYTF.

This clone came up a few times. The J gene is TRBJ2-5, the V gene TRBV7-3; no definite D call. CDR3 length equals 13 residues. Germline loops: CDR1 SGHTA, CDR2 FQGTGA. Trimming pared 5 bases from V and 4 bases from J, leaving 11 bases between. The CDR3 sequence: CASSPNLGETQYF. DNA for the CDR3: TGTGCCAGCAGCCCAAATTTGGGAGAGACCCAGTACTTC.

The chain is built from TRBV7-9 and TRBJ1-2, with 8 bases identical to TRBD1. The germline gives CDR1 SEHNR, CDR2 FQNEAQ (reference sequence). J lost 2 bases, V lost 2 bases, and 4 bases had no gene match. The CDR3 spans 15 residues. The CDR3 is CASSLQGAENYGYTF. In DNA form, the CDR3 reads TGTGCCAGCAGCTTACAGGGGGCTGAGAACTATGGCTACACCTTC.

The gene calls are TRBV19 and TRBJ2-7, with unresolved D. From germline, CDR1 is LNHDA and CDR2 SQIVND (reference sequence). The CDR3 sequence is 14 residues long. With 1 base removed from V and 0 bases from J, the gap between germline ends came to 7 bases. CDR3 DNA sequence: TGTGCCAGTAGTATAGCCATAAACTCCTACGAGCAGTACTTC. It specifies CASSIAINSYEQYF.

This chain uses TRBV7-9 with TRBJ1-2, with D unclear. The CDR3 runs to 12 residues. Deletions cut 1 base from V and 8 bases from J, with 8 bases between. The germline CDR1 and CDR2 sequences are SEHNR and FQNEAQ (reference sequence). The CDR3 protein is CASSLEEGGYTF. DNA for the CDR3: TGTGCCAGCAGCTTAGAAGAAGGAGGCTACACCTTC.

This chain links TRBV6-5 with TRBJ1-1; 7 bases are shared with TRBD1. The V and J ends lost 7 bases and 4 bases, in that order; junction bases with no gene match: 6. The CDR3 covers 13 residues. The germline V gene has CDR1 MNHEY and CDR2 SVGAGI. The CDR3 region has the DNA TGTGCCAGCACCAGACAGGGCGGCACTGAAGCTTTCTTT. Translated: CASTRQGGTEAFF.

V gene TRBV7-9 combines with J gene TRBJ1-5; 9 bases line up with TRBD1. The J segment lost 7 bases and the V segment lost 5 bases, leaving 12 bases of the junction unmatched. From germline, CDR1 is SEHNR and CDR2 FQNEAQ (reference sequence). CDR3 length: 16 residues. The CDR3 DNA reads as TGTGCCAGCAGCCATACGGATAGACAGGGGGGACAGCCCCAGCATTTT. This gives the protein CASSHTDRQGGQPQHF. The full variable domain, with the rest looked up from reference TRBV7-9 and TRBJ1-5, is DTGVSQNPRHKITKRGQNVTFRCDPISEHNRLYWYRQTLGQGPEFLTYFQNEAQLEKSRLLSDRFSAERPKGSFSTLEIQRTEQGDSAMYLCASSHTDRQGGQPQHFGDGTRLSIL.

The genes are TRBV25-1 and TRBJ1-1; D remains ambiguous. Germline loops: CDR1 MGHDK, CDR2 SYGVNS. V shed 6 bases and J shed 5 bases, with 7 bases lying between them. There are 11 residues in the CDR3. The CDR3 DNA reads TGTGCCAGCAGACGGGTGACTGAAGCTTTCTTT. Translation gives CASRRVTEAFF.

The chain joins TRBV7-2 to TRBJ2-7; the D gene is possibly TRBD2 (6 bases). CDR3 length equals 15 residues. Trimming took off 1 base at V and 3 bases at J, with 13 bases between the two ends. Germline values: CDR1 SGHTA, CDR2 FQGNSA. CDR3 region: CASSLEGGPNYEQYV. In DNA, the CDR3 is TGTGCCAGCAGCTTAGAAGGAGGGCCAAACTACGAGCAGTACGTC.

The chain uses TRBV20-1 and TRBJ2-7; D is possibly TRBD1 or TRBD2 (5 bases each). CDR1 is DFQATT, CDR2 SNEGSKA, per germline (reference sequence). Trimming shortened V by 6 bases and J by 3 bases, and 9 bases separated the two germline ends. CDR3 length: 11 amino acids. The CDR3: CSAGTDYEQYF. As DNA, the CDR3 is TGCAGTGCGGGGACCGACTACGAGCAGTACTTC.

The rearrangement links TRBV6-5 to TRBJ1-2; the match to TRBD1 covers 7 bases. The CDR3 sequence is 13 residues long. Germline assignment: CDR1 MNHEY and CDR2 SVGAGI. Germline trimming cut 6 bases from V and 4 bases from J; bases unmatched to any gene: 5. CDR3 coding DNA: TGTGCCAGCAGCGAGGACAGGATCTATGGCTACACCTTC. As protein: CASSEDRIYGYTF.

A word on this clone: One end of the junction fails to match germline, which may point to a read error. This chain joins TRBV7-7 and TRBJ2-1; 7 bases map to TRBD1. This CDR3 has 13 amino acids. CDR1 SSHAT and CDR2 FNYEAQ come from the germline V gene (reference sequence). CDR3 sequence reads: CASSLGGRDEQFF. In nucleotides, the CDR3 is TGTGCTAGCAGCTTAGGGGGCAGGGATGAGCAGTTCTTC.

The chain couples TRBV5-4 to TRBJ1-2, with D possibly TRBD1 on 6 matching bases. Germline values: CDR1 SGHNT, CDR2 YYREEE (reference sequence). CDR3 length: 16 amino acids. The V end lost 0 bases, the J end lost 6 bases, and 18 bases lay between the germline ends. The CDR3: CASSLATVGGLDGYTF. In DNA form, the CDR3 reads TGTGCCAGCAGCTTGGCAACAGTAGGGGGGCTTGATGGCTACACCTTC.

This sequence joins TRBV7-2 and TRBJ1-1, with 8 bases that match TRBD1. The CDR3 is made up of 14 amino acids. The J segment lost 3 bases and the V segment lost 7 bases, leaving 7 bases of the junction unmatched. CDR1 SGHTA and CDR2 FQGNSA come from the germline V gene. CDR3 bases: TGTGCCAGCACCCGCGACAGGGGTGACACTGAAGCTTTCTTT. As protein: CASTRDRGDTEAFF. The whole variable domain, remainder taken from reference TRBV7-2 and TRBJ1-1, is GAGVSQSPSNKVTEKGKDVELRCDPISGHTALYWYRQSLGQGLEFLIYFQGNSAPDKSGLPSDRFSAERTGGSVSTLTIQRTQQEDSAVYLCASTRDRGDTEAFFGQGTRLTVV.

This chain uses TRBV5-1 with TRBJ2-3, with 7 bases identical to TRBD2. The CDR3 is made up of 16 amino acids. Germline V gives CDR1 SGHRS, CDR2 YFSETQ. V was pared by 0 bases and J by 1 base, with 5 bases of the junction left unmatched. CDR3 region: CASSLVPGGRTDTQYF. The DNA of the CDR3 is TGCGCCAGCAGCTTGGTTCCGGGGGGACGCACAGATACGCAGTATTTT.

This rearrangement joins TRBV15 to TRBJ2-3; D not certain. V dropped 4 bases and J dropped 4 bases, with 9 bases sitting between them. CDR1 LNHNV and CDR2 YYDKDF come from the germline V gene (reference sequence). The CDR3 is 13 amino acids. The CDR3 DNA follows: TGTGCCACCAGCACCCGGAGCGCAGATACGCAGTATTTT. Translation: CATSTRSADTQYF.

The J gene is TRBJ2-2, the V gene TRBV25-1; D remains unclear. Germline-derived CDR1 and CDR2 are MGHDK and SYGVNS. The V end was cut by 10 bases, the J end by 5 bases, with 8 bases between. The CDR3 has 11 amino acids. CDR3 residues: CATRSTGELFF. Here the CDR3 DNA reads TGTGCCACCCGGAGTACCGGGGAGCTGTTTTTT. The variable domain in full, completed from reference TRBV25-1 and TRBJ2-2, reads EADIYQTPRYLVIGTGKKITLECSQTMGHDKMYWYQQDPGMELHLIHYSYGVNSTEKGDLSSESTVSRIRTEHFPLTLESARPSHTSQYLCATRSTGELFFGEGSRLTVL.

The chain uses TRBV14 and TRBJ1-1, with a tentative D call TRBD1 (5 bases). CDR3 length: 14 residues. Trimming left V 1 base short and J 5 bases short, with 11 bases between. The germline gives CDR1 SGHDN, CDR2 FVKESK. The CDR3 DNA reads TGTGCCAGCAGCCAAGTTCACGGGGGGACTGAAGCTTTCTTT. Protein product: CASSQVHGGTEAFF.

There are a few counts of this clone. J is TRBJ2-5 and V is TRBV7-9, with D possibly being TRBD2 (6 bases). Trimming shortened V by 1 base and J by 5 bases, and 14 bases separated the two germline ends. The CDR3 totals 15 residues. The germline CDR1 and CDR2 sequences are SEHNR and FQNEAQ (reference sequence). CDR3 protein: CASSLEAGRWETQYF. The CDR3 DNA sequence: TGTGCCAGCAGCTTAGAGGCAGGGAGGTGGGAGACCCAGTACTTC.